This passage covers 6 T cell receptor beta chains from one sample sequenced in a study of cytomegalovirus exposure and HLA in healthy donors. Sequenced by immunoSEQ multiplex PCR; TCRdb stores in-frame clones only, minus some. Here the sample spans roughly 84,000 clones, roughly 88% being singletons. Sequenced sample: PBMCs. All receptors derive from a man aged 25 to 40 in good health and CMV-seronegative.

This sequence joins TRBV27 and TRBJ2-3; 8 positions agree with TRBD2. Germline V gene lookup returns CDR1 MNHEY and CDR2 SMNVEV (reference sequence). V lost 6 bases and J lost 0; bases outside the gene matches: 11. The CDR3 spans 17 residues. The CDR3 coding sequence is TGTGCCAGCAGATTCCTTCGGGGGGGTGGAAGCACAGATACGCAGTATTTT. Protein: CASRFLRGGGSTDTQYF.

The table lists this clone with a few counts. The V gene is TRBV4-1, the J gene TRBJ1-5; D gene uncertain. The CDR3 loop spans 16 amino acids. Trimming removed 4 bases from V and 4 bases from J, with 17 bases in between. In germline, CDR1 is MGHRA, CDR2 YSYEKL. The CDR3 sequence is CASSLYAADPNQPQHF. The CDR3, as DNA: TGCGCCAGCAGCCTATATGCGGCCGACCCAAATCAGCCCCAGCATTTT.

The V gene is TRBV5-1, the J gene TRBJ2-7; the match to TRBD1 covers 8 bases. Looked up from germline, CDR1 is SGHRS and CDR2 is YFSETQ. V was pared by 2 bases and J by 2 bases, with 6 bases of the junction left unmatched. CDR3 length: 15 residues. This CDR3 is CASSFSGGATYEQYF. CDR3 sequence (DNA): TGCGCCAGCAGCTTCTCAGGGGGCGCGACCTACGAGCAGTACTTC.

The chain couples TRBV5-1 to TRBJ1-3; D unresolved. This CDR3 spans 15 amino acids. Germline lookup yields CDR1 SGHRS and CDR2 YFSETQ. With 1 base removed from V and 0 bases from J, the gap between germline ends came to 8 bases. The CDR3 DNA reads TGCGCCAGCAGCTTGATTTCGTCCTCTGGAAACACCATATATTTT. Protein sequence: CASSLISSSGNTIYF.

The chain employs TRBV11-2 and TRBJ2-5; TRBD1 matches at 9 bases. The CDR3 runs 15 residues. J was trimmed by 4 bases and V by 5 bases; bases with no gene match: 8. CDR1 is SGHAT and CDR2 is FQNNGV in the germline V gene. As DNA, the CDR3 is TGTGCCAGCAGCGGATCCACAGGGGGCGTAGAGACCCAGTACTTC. Protein product: CASSGSTGGVETQYF.

This clone was counted once. The chain is built from TRBV19 and TRBJ2-1; 9 bases match TRBD1. The germline V gene encodes CDR1 LNHDA and CDR2 SQIVND (reference sequence). This CDR3 comprises 15 residues. V shed 3 bases, J shed 7 bases, and the junction held 7 bases outside the gene matches. The DNA of the CDR3 is TGTGCCAGTAGTATCCAACAGGGGGCCGCAAATGAGCAGTTCTTC. Translating it yields CASSIQQGAANEQFF.